This T cell receptor (beta chain) was identified during a study of response to subunit inactivated influenza vaccine. TCRdb reprocessed the RT-PCR reads via MiXCR and lists one record per CDR3 protein. This table has a few hundred thousand distinct CDR3 sequences, about 11% appearing once. The CDR3 loop spans 13 amino acids. V was shortened by 0 bases and J by 12 bases, with 14 bases between the two germline ends. Germline V gene data show CDR1 as MNHEY and CDR2 as SVGAGI. This same sample was also taken into another study, of T cells expressing NK-cell markers. As reported in that work: 5'RACE template switching with UMIs generated TCR beta cDNA. Topping the CD3+CD56-NKG2C+ fraction as well were these clonotypes, in several donors.

The sequence was obtained from a man aged 45-60 years who received an inactivated influenza vaccine. The chain recombines TRBV6-5 with TRBJ1-1; D remains ambiguous. This material consisted of PBMCs from blood, taken on the day of vaccination. CDR3 bases: TGTGCCAGCAGTTACTCCCCGACCAGCCCGTCTTTCTTT. The encoded protein is CASSYSPTSPSFF.